A single T cell receptor beta chain is shown here with its context. The germline V gene encodes CDR1 SGHTA and CDR2 FQGNSA. V lost 2 bases and J lost 5, with 12 bases in between. The CDR3 runs 14 residues. The data were obtained in a study of OX40 agonist ivuxolimab in advanced cancers. Using immunoSEQ multiplex PCR, the repertoire was profiled, and TCRdb retains in-frame clones only, with some absent. This sample has roughly 40,000 clones, with roughly 82% found just once. V and J are TRBV7-2 and TRBJ1-1, with D unclear. The specimen comprised CD4+ or CD8+ T cells sorted from blood, sampled in a trial of the OX40 agonist ivuxolimab. This clonotype originated in an adult with an advanced solid tumor such as melanoma, head and neck, liver or kidney cancer. The CDR3 loop is CASSLRLIGTEAFF. In nucleotides, the CDR3 is TGTGCCAGCAGCTTACGGTTGATCGGGACTGAAGCTTTCTTT.